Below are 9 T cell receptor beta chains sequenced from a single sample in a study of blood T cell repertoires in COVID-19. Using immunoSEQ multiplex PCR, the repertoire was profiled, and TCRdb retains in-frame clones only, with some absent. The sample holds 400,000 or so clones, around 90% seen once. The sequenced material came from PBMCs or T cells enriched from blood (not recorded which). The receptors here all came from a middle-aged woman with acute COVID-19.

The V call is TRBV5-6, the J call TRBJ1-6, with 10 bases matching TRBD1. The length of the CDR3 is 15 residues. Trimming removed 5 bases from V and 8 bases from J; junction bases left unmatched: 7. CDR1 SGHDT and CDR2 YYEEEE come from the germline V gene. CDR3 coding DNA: TGTGCCAGCAGTTCCGCCGGGACAGGGGATTCACCCCTCCACTTT. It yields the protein CASSSAGTGDSPLHF.

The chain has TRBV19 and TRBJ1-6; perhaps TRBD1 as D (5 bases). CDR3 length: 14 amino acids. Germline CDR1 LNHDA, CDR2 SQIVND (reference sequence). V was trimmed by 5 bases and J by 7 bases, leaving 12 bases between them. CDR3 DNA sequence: TGTGCCAGTAGTGCCATGGGGCGAAATTCACCCCTCCACTTT. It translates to CASSAMGRNSPLHF.

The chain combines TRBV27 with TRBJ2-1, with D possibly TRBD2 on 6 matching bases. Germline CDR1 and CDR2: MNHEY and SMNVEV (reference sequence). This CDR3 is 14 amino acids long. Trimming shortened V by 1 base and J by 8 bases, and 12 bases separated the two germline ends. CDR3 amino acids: CASSLFGGSHEQFF. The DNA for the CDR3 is TGTGCCAGCAGTTTATTTGGGGGGTCACATGAGCAGTTCTTC.

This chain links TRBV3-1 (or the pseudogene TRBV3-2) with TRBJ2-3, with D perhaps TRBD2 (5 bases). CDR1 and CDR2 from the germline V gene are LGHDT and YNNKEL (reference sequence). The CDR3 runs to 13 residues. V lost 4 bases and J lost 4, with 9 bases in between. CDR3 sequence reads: CASSPQEADTQYF. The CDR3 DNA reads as TGTGCCAGCAGCCCCCAGGAGGCAGATACGCAGTATTTT.

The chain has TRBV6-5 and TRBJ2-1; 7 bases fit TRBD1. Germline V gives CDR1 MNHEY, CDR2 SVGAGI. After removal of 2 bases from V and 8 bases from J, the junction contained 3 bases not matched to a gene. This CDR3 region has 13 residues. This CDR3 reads CASSYATGYEQFF. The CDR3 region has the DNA TGTGCCAGCAGTTACGCGACAGGGTATGAGCAGTTCTTC.

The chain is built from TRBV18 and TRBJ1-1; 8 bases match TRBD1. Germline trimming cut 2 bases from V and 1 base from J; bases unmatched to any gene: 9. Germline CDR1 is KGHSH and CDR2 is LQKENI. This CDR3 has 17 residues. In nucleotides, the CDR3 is TGTGCCAGCTCACCATCCGGACAGGGAGCGTGGAACACTGAAGCTTTCTTT. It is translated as CASSPSGQGAWNTEAFF.

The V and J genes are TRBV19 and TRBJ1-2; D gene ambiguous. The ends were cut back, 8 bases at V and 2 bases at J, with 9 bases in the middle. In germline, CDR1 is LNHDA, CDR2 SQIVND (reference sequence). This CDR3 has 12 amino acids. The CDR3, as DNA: TGTGCCAGTGTCGGAGGGAACTATGGCTACACCTTC. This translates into CASVGGNYGYTF.

The CDR3 protein is CASSQYNSPLHF. The CDR3 DNA sequence: TGTGCCAGCAGCCAATATAATTCACCCCTCCACTTT. The chain links TRBV5-6 to TRBJ1-6; no definite D call. The CDR3 extends over 12 amino acids. The V gene lost 4 bases and the J gene lost 4 bases, with 3 bases spanning the gap. CDR1 is SGHDT, CDR2 YYEEEE, per germline.

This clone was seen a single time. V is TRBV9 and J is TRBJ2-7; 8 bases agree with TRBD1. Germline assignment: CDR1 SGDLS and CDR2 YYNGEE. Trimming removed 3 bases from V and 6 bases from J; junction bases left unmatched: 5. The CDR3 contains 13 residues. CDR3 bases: TGTGCCAGCAGCGAGGGACAGGTAAGCGAGCAGTACTTC. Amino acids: CASSEGQVSEQYF.